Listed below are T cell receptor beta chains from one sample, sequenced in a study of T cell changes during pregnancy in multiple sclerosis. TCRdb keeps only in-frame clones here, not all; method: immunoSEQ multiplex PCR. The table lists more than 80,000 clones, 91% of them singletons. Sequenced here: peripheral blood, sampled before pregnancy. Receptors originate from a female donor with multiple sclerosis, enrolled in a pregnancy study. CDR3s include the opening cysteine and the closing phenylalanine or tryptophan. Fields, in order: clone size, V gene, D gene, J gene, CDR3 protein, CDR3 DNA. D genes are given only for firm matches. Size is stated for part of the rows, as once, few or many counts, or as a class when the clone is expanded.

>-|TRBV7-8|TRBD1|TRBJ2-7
CASSLFPGTATSYEQYF
TGTGCCAGCAGCTTATTCCCCGGGACAGCAACCTCCTACGAGCAGTACTTC
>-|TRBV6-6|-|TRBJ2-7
CASSYNWRDHPYEQYF
TGTGCCAGCAGTTACAATTGGCGGGATCACCCCTACGAGCAGTACTTC
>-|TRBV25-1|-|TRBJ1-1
CASSESFWGENTEAFF
TGTGCCAGCAGTGAATCTTTTTGGGGGGAGAACACTGAAGCTTTCTTT
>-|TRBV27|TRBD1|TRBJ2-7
CASMSRGSGSYEQYF
TGTGCCAGCATGAGCAGGGGGAGCGGCTCCTACGAGCAGTACTTC
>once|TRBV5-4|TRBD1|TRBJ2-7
CASSLMARTGKYEQYF
TGTGCCAGCAGCTTGATGGCGCGGACAGGTAAATACGAGCAGTACTTC
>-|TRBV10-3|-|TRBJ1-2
CAISETRLNYGYTF
TGTGCCATCAGTGAGACCAGACTGAACTATGGCTACACCTTC
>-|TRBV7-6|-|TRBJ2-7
CASSLTSSASYEQYF
TGTGCCAGCAGCTTAACGAGCAGCGCATCCTACGAGCAGTACTTC
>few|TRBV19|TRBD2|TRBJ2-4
CASIGGGWPKNIQYF
TGTGCCAGTATTGGGGGGGGTTGGCCCAAAAACATTCAGTACTTC
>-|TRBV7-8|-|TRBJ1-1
CASSPRGGRERNTEAFF
TGTGCCAGCAGCCCCCGCGGGGGGCGAGAACGAAACACTGAAGCTTTCTTT
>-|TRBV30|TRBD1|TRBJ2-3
CAWRVQGAPDTQYF
TGTGCCTGGAGGGTGCAGGGGGCCCCAGATACGCAGTATTTT
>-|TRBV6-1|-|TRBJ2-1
CASSEVGGGRGEQFF
TGTGCCAGCAGTGAAGTTGGGGGGGGCCGGGGTGAGCAGTTCTTC
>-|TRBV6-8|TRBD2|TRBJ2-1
CASSYYDLTSGSNEQFF
TGTGCCAGCAGTTACTACGACTTGACTAGCGGGAGCAATGAGCAGTTCTTC
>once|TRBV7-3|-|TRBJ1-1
CASSLVRVNTEAFF
TGTGCCAGCAGCTTAGTACGAGTTAACACTGAAGCTTTCTTT
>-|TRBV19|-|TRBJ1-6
CASKTGGSYNSPLHF
TGTGCCAGTAAAACCGGGGGCTCCTATAATTCACCCCTCCACTTT
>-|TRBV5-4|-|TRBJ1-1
CASSLGWGGNTEAFF
TGTGCCAGCAGCTTGGGGTGGGGAGGGAACACTGAAGCTTTCTTT
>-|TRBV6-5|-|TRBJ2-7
CASSYFGGYEQYF
TGTGCCAGCAGTTATTTCGGGGGTTACGAGCAGTACTTC
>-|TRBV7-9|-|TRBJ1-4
CASSLSRGTNEKLFF
TGTGCCAGCAGCTTATCCAGGGGCACTAATGAAAAACTGTTTTTT
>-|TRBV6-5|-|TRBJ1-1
CASSSGGLNTEAFF
TGTGCCAGCAGTTCGGGGGGCCTGAACACTGAAGCTTTCTTT
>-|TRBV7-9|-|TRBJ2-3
CASRPNVPRPSTDTQYF
TGTGCCAGCAGACCTAACGTCCCCAGGCCTAGCACAGATACGCAGTATTTT
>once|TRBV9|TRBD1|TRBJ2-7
CASSVAGTGYEQYF
TGTGCCAGCAGCGTGGCCGGGACAGGGTACGAGCAGTACTTC
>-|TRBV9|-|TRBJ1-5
CASSVEPGAKQPQHF
TGTGCCAGCAGCGTAGAACCAGGGGCTAAACAGCCCCAGCATTTT
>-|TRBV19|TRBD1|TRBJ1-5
CASSKGQDSNQPQHF
TGTGCCAGTAGTAAAGGACAGGATAGCAATCAGCCCCAGCATTTT
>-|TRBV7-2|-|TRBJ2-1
CASSLGGKFPSSSYNEQFF
TGTGCCAGCAGCTTAGGCGGGAAGTTTCCCAGCAGCTCCTACAATGAGCAGTTCTTC
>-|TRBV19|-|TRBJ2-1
CASSIHSLKPYNEQFF
TGTGCCAGTAGTATCCATTCCCTCAAGCCCTACAATGAGCAGTTCTTC
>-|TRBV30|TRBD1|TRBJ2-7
CAWSGLGQGAYEQYF
TGTGCCTGGAGTGGTCTTGGACAGGGGGCGTACGAGCAGTACTTC
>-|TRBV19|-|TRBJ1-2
CASSSSGLINQNYGYTF
TGTGCCAGTAGTAGCTCAGGACTAATTAACCAAAACTATGGCTACACCTTC
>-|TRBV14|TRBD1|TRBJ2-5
CASSATSRGGAETQYF
TGTGCCAGCAGCGCTACTTCCCGAGGGGGCGCGGAGACCCAGTACTTC
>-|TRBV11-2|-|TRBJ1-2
CASSLTVNYGYTF
TGTGCCAGCAGTTTGACAGTTAACTATGGCTACACCTTC
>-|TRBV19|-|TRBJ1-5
CASSIGTNNQPQHF
TGTGCCAGTAGTATTGGGACAAACAATCAGCCCCAGCATTTT
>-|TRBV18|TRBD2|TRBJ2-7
CASSGLAGGGEQYF
TGTGCCAGCTCAGGACTAGCGGGAGGTGGCGAGCAGTACTTC
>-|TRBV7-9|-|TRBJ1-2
CASSSGGSAVDGYTF
TGTGCCAGCAGCTCGGGGGGCTCGGCCGTAGATGGCTACACCTTC